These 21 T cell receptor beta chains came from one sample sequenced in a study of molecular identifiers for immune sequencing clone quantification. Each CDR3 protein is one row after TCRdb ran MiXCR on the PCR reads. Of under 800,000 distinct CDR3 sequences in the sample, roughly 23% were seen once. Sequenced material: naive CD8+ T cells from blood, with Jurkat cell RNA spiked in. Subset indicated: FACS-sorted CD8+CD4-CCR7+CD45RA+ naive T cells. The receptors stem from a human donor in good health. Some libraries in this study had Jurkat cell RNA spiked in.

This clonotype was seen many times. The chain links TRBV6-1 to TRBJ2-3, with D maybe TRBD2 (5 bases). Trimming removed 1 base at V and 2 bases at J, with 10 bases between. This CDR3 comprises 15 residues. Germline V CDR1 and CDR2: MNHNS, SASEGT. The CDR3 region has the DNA TGTGCCAGCAGTGAAGACGGGATCCCCACAGATACGCAGTATTTT. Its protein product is CASSEDGIPTDTQYF.

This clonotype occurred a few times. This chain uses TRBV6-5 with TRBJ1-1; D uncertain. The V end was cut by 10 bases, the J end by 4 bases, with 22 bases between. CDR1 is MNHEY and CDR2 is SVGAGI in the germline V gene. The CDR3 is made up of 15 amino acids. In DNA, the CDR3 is TGTGCCACCGGGCCGGGTGCTCTCATCGCCACTGAAGCTTTCTTT. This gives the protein CATGPGALIATEAFF.

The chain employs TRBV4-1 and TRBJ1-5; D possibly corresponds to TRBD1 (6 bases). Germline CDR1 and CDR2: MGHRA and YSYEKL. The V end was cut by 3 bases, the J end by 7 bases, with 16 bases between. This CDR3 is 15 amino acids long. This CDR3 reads CASSQAARGRQPQHF. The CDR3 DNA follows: TGCGCCAGCAGCCAGGCGGCCCGGGGGCGGCAGCCCCAGCATTTT.

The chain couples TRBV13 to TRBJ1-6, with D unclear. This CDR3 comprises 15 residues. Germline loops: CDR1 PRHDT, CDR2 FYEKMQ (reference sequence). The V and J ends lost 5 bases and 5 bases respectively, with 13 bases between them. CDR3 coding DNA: TGTGCCAGCAGCGTAATAGACGGGAATAATTCACCCCTCCACTTT. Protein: CASSVIDGNNSPLHF.

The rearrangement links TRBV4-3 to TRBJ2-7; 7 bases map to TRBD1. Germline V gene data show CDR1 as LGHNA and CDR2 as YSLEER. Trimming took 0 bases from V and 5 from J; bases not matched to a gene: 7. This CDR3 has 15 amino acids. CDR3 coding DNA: TGCGCCAGCAGCCAAGATAAGGGACAGCATAACGAGCAGTACTTC. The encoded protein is CASSQDKGQHNEQYF.

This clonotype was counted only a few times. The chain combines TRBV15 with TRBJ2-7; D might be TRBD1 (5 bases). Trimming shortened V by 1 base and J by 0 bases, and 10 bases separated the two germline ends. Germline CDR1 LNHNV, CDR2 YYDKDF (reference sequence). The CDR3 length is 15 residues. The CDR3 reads CATSRAPGHSYEQYF. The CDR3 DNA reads TGTGCCACCAGCAGAGCCCCAGGACACTCCTACGAGCAGTACTTC.

The CDR3 bases are TGTGCCAGCAGTCTACTGGGGGCAAGTTACGAGCAGTACTTC. Translating gives CASSLLGASYEQYF. V and J are TRBV6-1 and TRBJ2-7; a weak D match, TRBD1 (6 bases). Germline V gives CDR1 MNHNS, CDR2 SASEGT. The CDR3 has 14 residues. V was clipped by 5 bases and J by 4 bases, with 15 bases between them.

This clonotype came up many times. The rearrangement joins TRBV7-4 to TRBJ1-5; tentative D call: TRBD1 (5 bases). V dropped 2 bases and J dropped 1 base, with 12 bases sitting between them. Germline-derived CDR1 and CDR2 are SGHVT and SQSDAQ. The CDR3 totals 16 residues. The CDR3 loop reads CASSLTSGKSNQPQHF. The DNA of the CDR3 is TGTGCCAGCAGCTTAACATCAGGGAAAAGCAATCAGCCCCAGCATTTT.

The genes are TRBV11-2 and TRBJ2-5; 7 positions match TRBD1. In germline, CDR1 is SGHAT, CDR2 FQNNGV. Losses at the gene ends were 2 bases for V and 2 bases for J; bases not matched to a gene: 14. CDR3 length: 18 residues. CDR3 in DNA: TGTGCCAGCAGCTTAAACTCGGGGATGACAGGGAATCAAGAGACCCAGTACTTC. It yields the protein CASSLNSGMTGNQETQYF.

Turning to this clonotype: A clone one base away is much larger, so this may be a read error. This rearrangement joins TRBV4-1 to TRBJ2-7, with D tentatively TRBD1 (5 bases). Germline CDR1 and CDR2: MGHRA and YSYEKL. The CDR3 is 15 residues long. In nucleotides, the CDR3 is TGCGCCAGCAGCCAAGATATAGGGGCGCCCTACGCGCAGTACTTC. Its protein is CASSQDIGAPYAQYF.

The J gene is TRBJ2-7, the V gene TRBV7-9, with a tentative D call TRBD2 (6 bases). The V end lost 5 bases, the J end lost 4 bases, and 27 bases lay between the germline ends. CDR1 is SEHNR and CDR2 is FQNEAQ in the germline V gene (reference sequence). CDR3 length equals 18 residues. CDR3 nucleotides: TGTGCCAGCAGCCTAGGTGCTAGCCAGACGGAGGGTTGGTACGAGCAGTACTTC. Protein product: CASSLGASQTEGWYEQYF.

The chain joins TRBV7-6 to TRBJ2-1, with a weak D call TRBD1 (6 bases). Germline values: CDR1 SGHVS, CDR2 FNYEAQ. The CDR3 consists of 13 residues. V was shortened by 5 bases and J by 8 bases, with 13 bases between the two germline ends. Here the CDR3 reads CASSPGTFDEQFF. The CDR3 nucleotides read TGTGCCAGCAGCCCCGGGACATTCGATGAGCAGTTCTTC.

The CDR3 DNA reads TGTGCCACCAGCTCCCCGGTGTCGACACAATCCTACGAGCAGTACTTC. As protein: CATSSPVSTQSYEQYF. The gene calls are TRBV15 and TRBJ2-7; no firm D call. Trimming shortened V by 5 bases and J by 1 base, and 18 bases separated the two germline ends. Germline assignment: CDR1 LNHNV and CDR2 YYDKDF (reference sequence). The CDR3 contains 16 residues.

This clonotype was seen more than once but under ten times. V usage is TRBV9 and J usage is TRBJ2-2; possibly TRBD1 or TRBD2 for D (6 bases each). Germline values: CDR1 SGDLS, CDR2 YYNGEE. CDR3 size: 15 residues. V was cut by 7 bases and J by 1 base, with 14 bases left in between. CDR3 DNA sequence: TGTGCCAGCCAAGGAGGGACAATGAACACCGGGGAGCTGTTTTTT. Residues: CASQGGTMNTGELFF.

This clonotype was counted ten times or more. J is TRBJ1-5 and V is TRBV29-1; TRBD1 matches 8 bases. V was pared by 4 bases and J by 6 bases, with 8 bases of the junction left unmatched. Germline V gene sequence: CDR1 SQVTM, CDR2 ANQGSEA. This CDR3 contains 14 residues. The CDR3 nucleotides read TGCAGCGTTGGAATCGGACAGGGAGTTCAGCCCCAGCATTTT. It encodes CSVGIGQGVQPQHF.

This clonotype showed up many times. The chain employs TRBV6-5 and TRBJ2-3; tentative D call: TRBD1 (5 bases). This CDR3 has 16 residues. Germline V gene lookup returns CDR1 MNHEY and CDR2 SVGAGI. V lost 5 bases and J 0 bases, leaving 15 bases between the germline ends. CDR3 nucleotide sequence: TGTGCCAGCAGTACATGGACATATGGTAGCACAGATACGCAGTATTTT. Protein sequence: CASSTWTYGSTDTQYF.

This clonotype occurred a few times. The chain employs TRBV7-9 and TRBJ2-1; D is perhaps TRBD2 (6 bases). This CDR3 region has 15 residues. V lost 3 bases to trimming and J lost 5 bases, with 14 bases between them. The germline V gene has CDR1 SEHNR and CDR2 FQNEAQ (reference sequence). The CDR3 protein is CASSFQARGDNEQFF. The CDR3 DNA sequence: TGTGCCAGCAGCTTCCAAGCTCGCGGGGACAATGAGCAGTTCTTC.

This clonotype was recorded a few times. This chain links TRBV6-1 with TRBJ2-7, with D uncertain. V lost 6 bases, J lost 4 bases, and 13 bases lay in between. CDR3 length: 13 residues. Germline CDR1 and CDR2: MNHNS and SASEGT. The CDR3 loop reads CASSANWKYEQYF. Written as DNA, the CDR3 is TGTGCCAGCAGCGCCAATTGGAAATACGAGCAGTACTTC.

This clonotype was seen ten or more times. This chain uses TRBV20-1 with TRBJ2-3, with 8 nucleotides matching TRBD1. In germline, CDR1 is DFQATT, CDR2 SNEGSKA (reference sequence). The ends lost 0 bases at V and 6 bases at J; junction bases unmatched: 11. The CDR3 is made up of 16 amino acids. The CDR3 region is CSARDMGQDLTDTQYF. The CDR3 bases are TGCAGTGCTAGAGATATGGGACAGGATCTTACCGATACGCAGTATTTT.

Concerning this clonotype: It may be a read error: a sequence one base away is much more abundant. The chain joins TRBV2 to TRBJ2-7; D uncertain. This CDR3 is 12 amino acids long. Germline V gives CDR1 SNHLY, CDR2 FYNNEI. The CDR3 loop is CASNETRNEQYF. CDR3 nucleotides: TGTGCCAGCAATGAAACCCGGAACGAGCAGTACTTC.

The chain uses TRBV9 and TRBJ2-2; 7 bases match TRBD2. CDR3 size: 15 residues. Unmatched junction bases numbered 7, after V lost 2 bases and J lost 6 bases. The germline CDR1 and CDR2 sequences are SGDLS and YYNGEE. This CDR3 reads CASSVAGAHAGELFF. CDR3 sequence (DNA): TGTGCCAGCAGCGTTGCGGGAGCCCATGCCGGGGAGCTGTTTTTT. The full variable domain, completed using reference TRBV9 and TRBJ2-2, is DSGVTQTPKHLITATGQRVTLRCSPRSGDLSVYWYQQSLDQGLQFLIQYYNGEERAKGNILERFSAQQFPDLHSELNLSSLELGDSALYFCASSVAGAHAGELFFGEGSRLTVL.